The 11 T cell receptor beta chains below all came from one sample that was sequenced in a study of tumor and adjacent non-tumor tissue in lung cancer. The template was RNA from unsorted bulk tissue. The normal lung tissue was taken more than 3 cm from the tumor edge. Three rounds of nested PCR, following a modified ARM-PCR protocol, produced the TCRbeta library. TCRdb re-called the multiplex PCR reads with MiXCR, one entry per CDR3 protein. The sample contains 48,000 or so distinct CDR3 sequences, around 59% of which appear only once. The sample comprised distant non-tumor lung tissue. The source of these receptors is a woman in her seventies with non-small cell lung cancer.

This clonotype was seen just once. DNA of the CDR3: TGTGACGGCAGTTACAAGTGGGAAGGCAATGAAGCTTTCTTT. Translation: CDGSYKWEGNEAFF. The chain combines TRBV6-6 with TRBJ1-1; the D is unclear. This CDR3 comprises 14 residues. Germline CDR1 is MNHNY and CDR2 is SVGAGI (reference sequence).

Note on this clonotype: A much more abundant neighbour one base away suggests this may be a read error. V and J are TRBV28 and TRBJ1-1; 10 bases are a match to TRBD1. After removal of 6 bases from V and 6 bases from J, the junction contained 7 bases not matched to a gene. Germline CDR1 MDHEN, CDR2 SYDVKM. The CDR3 is 14 residues long. DNA for the CDR3: TGTGCCAGCAGCGCCGGGACAGGGGTGGCTGAAGCTTTCTTT. Translation gives CASSAGTGVAEAFF. Using reference TRBV28 and TRBJ1-1 for the parts outside the CDR3, the full variable domain is DVKVTQSSRYLVKRTGEKVFLECVQDMDHENMFWYRQDPGLGLRLIYFSYDVKMKEKGDIPEGYSVSREKKERFSLILESASTNQTSMYLCASSAGTGVAEAFFGQGTRLTVV.

As concerns this clonotype: Relative to the germline gene, one junction end is altered; a read error may explain this. The V and J genes are TRBV20-1 and TRBJ2-3; D possibly uses TRBD1 or TRBD2 (6 bases each). The CDR3 covers 13 residues. Germline lookup yields CDR1 DFQATT and CDR2 SNEGSKA (reference sequence). The CDR3 DNA sequence: TGCAGTACTAGAAGGGGGGCCACAGATACGCAGTATTTT. Residues: CSTRRGATDTQYF.

This clonotype was found a few times. V usage is TRBV6-4 and J usage is TRBJ1-1; no definite D call. The V gene lost 3 bases and the J gene lost 1 base, with 6 bases spanning the gap. The CDR3 runs 13 residues. Germline CDR1 MRHNA, CDR2 SNTAGT. The CDR3 loop reads CASSEWANTEAFF. The DNA for the CDR3 is TGTGCCAGCAGTGAATGGGCGAACACTGAAGCTTTCTTT.

The rearrangement links TRBV6-6 to TRBJ1-1; D gene uncertain. Germline lookup yields CDR1 MNHNY and CDR2 SVGAGI (reference sequence). CDR3 length equals 13 residues. CDR3 in DNA: TGTGTCTGCAGTTCATCAGCCAACACTGAAGCTTTCTTT. The encoded protein is CVCSSSANTEAFF.

This clonotype turned up a few times. A read error may produce the germline difference seen at one junction end. V gene TRBV11-3 combines with J gene TRBJ2-2; D unclear. This CDR3 comprises 17 residues. Germline CDR1 is SGHNT and CDR2 is YENEEA. The CDR3 DNA sequence: TGTGCCAGCAGCCCCCATCAATCAAGATCGAACACTGGGGAGCTGTTTTTT. It encodes CASSPHQSRSNTGELFF.

V and J are TRBV14 and TRBJ2-2; D uncertain. Trimming pared 2 bases from V and 1 base from J, leaving 8 bases between. The CDR3 runs to 15 residues. The germline gives CDR1 SGHDN, CDR2 FVKESK. CDR3 nucleotide sequence: TGTGCCAGCAGCCAAATTAACGGGAACACCGGGGAGCTGTTTTTT. Translating it yields CASSQINGNTGELFF.

For this clonotype: An end of the junction does not agree with germline; a read error may underlie this. V is TRBV6-6 and J is TRBJ2-1, with TRBD2 identical over 12 bases. CDR1 is MNHNY, CDR2 SVGAGI, per germline (reference sequence). The CDR3 covers 17 residues. For the CDR3, the DNA is TGTGCCAGCTGTTCGGCTAGCGGGAGGGAATCCTACAAAGAGCAGTTCTTC. This encodes CASCSASGRESYKEQFF.

This clonotype has more than one count but fewer than ten. This could be a read error, since a much larger clone is one nucleotide away. CDR3 bases: TGTGCCTGGAATGTAAATCGAGAGACCCAGTACTTC. It yields the protein CAWNVNRETQYF. The rearrangement uses TRBV30 and TRBJ2-5; no reliable D call. Between the trimmed V and J ends, which lost 4 bases and 4 bases, there was a span of 10 bases. CDR1 GTSNPN and CDR2 SVGIG come from the germline V gene (reference sequence). The CDR3 consists of 12 residues.

As regards this clonotype: Possible read error: a much larger clone is one base away. The CDR3 end shows no conserved phenylalanine or tryptophan, and so a read error is likely. The chain carries TRBV28 and TRBJ1-1; D gene unclear. V shed 2 bases and J shed 0 bases, with 7 bases lying between them. The V gene's germline CDR1 is MDHEN and CDR2 SYDVKM. The CDR3 runs to 14 residues. This chain's CDR3 is CASSLRGLNTEAFY. The CDR3 DNA reads as TGTGCCAGCAGTTTAAGAGGTCTGAACACTGAAGCTTTCTAT.

This clonotype came up many times. The chain combines TRBV13 with TRBJ1-4; D is perhaps TRBD1 (5 bases). CDR3 size: 13 residues. CDR1 is PRHDT, CDR2 FYEKMQ, per germline (reference sequence). V dropped 4 bases and J dropped 9 bases, with 12 bases sitting between them. The CDR3 loop is CASSYGGAQKLFF. The CDR3 DNA sequence: TGTGCCAGCAGCTACGGAGGGGCCCAAAAACTGTTTTTT.